The clone carrying this T cell receptor (beta chain) was found a few times. From germline, CDR1 is MNHNS and CDR2 SASEGT. CDR3 length: 12 amino acids. V was clipped by 2 bases and J by 5 bases, with 7 bases between them. TCRdb processed the RT-PCR reads anew with MiXCR; each CDR3 protein has one entry. The data show roughly 700,000 distinct CDR3 sequences, over 11% seen once. The data stem from a study of response to subunit inactivated influenza vaccine. The rearrangement links TRBV6-1 to TRBJ2-7, with D unclear. This TCR came from a man in his fifties who received an inactivated influenza vaccine. The sample was PBMCs from blood, taken approximately 15 days before vaccination. This chain's CDR3 is CASSEKSHEQYF. CDR3 coding DNA: TGTGCCAGCAGTGAAAAGTCTCACGAGCAGTACTTC.